Shown below are 19 T cell receptor beta chains from a single sample sequenced in a study of blood T cell repertoires in COVID-19. Measured with immunoSEQ multiplex PCR; TCRdb has only the in-frame clones, and not every one. The sample holds 270,000 or so clones, 75% to 95% seen once. Sequenced sample: PBMCs or T cells enriched from blood (not recorded which). These receptors were taken from a man aged 40-50 years who had been exposed to COVID-19.

Only one count was recorded for this clone. This chain joins TRBV14 and TRBJ2-1; 9 nucleotides align to TRBD2. Germline assignment: CDR1 SGHDN and CDR2 FVKESK. V trimming: 4 bases; J trimming: 0 bases; junction bases outside the gene matches: 16. This CDR3 comprises 20 residues. In nucleotides, the CDR3 is TGTGCCAGCAGCCCCTTCTGGGGATTAGCGGGAGCAAGCTCCTACAATGAGCAGTTCTTC. This translates into CASSPFWGLAGASSYNEQFF.

This chain uses TRBV5-1 with TRBJ1-2, with TRBD1 as a possible D gene (5 bases). Germline CDR1 reads SGHRS; CDR2 reads YFSETQ. Trimming stripped 5 bases from V and 5 bases from J, with 13 bases between. The CDR3 consists of 13 residues. The CDR3 DNA sequence: TGCGCCAGCAGAACAGGCGCAGGATATGGCTACACCTTC. Its protein product is CASRTGAGYGYTF.

CDR3 loop: CASNPSGFYNEQFF. CDR3 bases: TGTGCCAGCAACCCGAGCGGGTTCTACAATGAGCAGTTCTTC. J is TRBJ2-1 and V is TRBV28; D might be TRBD2 (6 bases). The CDR3 has 14 residues. Germline V CDR1 and CDR2: MDHEN, SYDVKM. The ends were cut back, 7 bases at V and 3 bases at J, with 13 bases in the middle.

The chain joins TRBV4-3 to TRBJ2-2, with 7 bases matching TRBD2. This CDR3 contains 13 residues. The ends lost 3 bases at V and 6 bases at J; junction bases unmatched: 1. Germline CDR1 reads LGHNA; CDR2 reads YSLEER. The CDR3 DNA reads TGCGCCAGCAGCCAGACTAGCTCCGGGGAGCTGTTTTTT. Translation gives CASSQTSSGELFF.

The rearrangement joins TRBV5-4 to TRBJ2-7; 8 nucleotides align to TRBD1. This CDR3 comprises 14 residues. The J segment lost 5 bases and the V segment lost 2 bases, leaving 6 bases of the junction unmatched. The germline CDR1 and CDR2 sequences are SGHNT and YYREEE (reference sequence). The CDR3 sequence is CASSFQTGDHEQYF. DNA for the CDR3: TGTGCCAGCAGCTTTCAGACAGGGGACCACGAGCAGTACTTC. The full variable domain, rest sourced from reference TRBV5-4 and TRBJ2-7, is ETGVTQSPTHLIKTRGQQVTLRCSSQSGHNTVSWYQQALGQGPQFIFQYYREEENGRGNFPPRFSGLQFPNYSSELNVNALELDDSALYLCASSFQTGDHEQYFGPGTRLTVT.

This clone has just one count. CDR3 coding DNA: TGTGCCAGCAGCTCCCGGGACAGATACACTGAAGCTTTCTTT. Translation: CASSSRDRYTEAFF. The V gene is TRBV5-4, the J gene TRBJ1-1; 7 bases align to TRBD1. The CDR3 is made up of 14 amino acids. Per germline, CDR1 SGHNT and CDR2 YYREEE (reference sequence). J was trimmed by 3 bases and V by 3 bases; bases with no gene match: 5.

Remarks on this clone: The sample contains more than one DNA sequence encoding this CDR3. The chain links TRBV3-1 (or the pseudogene TRBV3-2) to TRBJ1-2, with 9 nucleotides matching TRBD1. Germline values: CDR1 LGHDT, CDR2 YNNKEL (reference sequence). The CDR3 totals 13 residues. The V segment lost 3 bases and the J segment 5 bases; nucleotides outside the gene matches: 1. CDR3: CASSQDRGYGYTF. In nucleotides, the CDR3 is TGTGCCAGCAGCCAGGACAGGGGTTATGGCTACACCTTC.

This clone was seen just once. V and J are TRBV12-3 or TRBV12-4 and TRBJ2-5; no clear D gene. With 0 bases removed from V and 5 bases from J, the gap between germline ends came to 4 bases. The CDR3 spans 12 residues. The CDR3 loop is CASSLALETQYF. The CDR3 nucleotides read TGTGCCAGCAGTTTAGCTCTGGAGACCCAGTACTTC.

The chain has TRBV28 and TRBJ2-6, with TRBD1 matching over 7 bases. Losses at the gene ends were 5 bases for V and 1 base for J; bases not matched to a gene: 11. The CDR3 has 18 residues. Germline V gives CDR1 MDHEN, CDR2 SYDVKM. The CDR3 sequence: CASSPSTGKVSGANVLTF. The DNA of the CDR3 is TGTGCCAGCAGTCCGTCGACAGGGAAAGTGTCTGGGGCCAACGTCCTGACTTTC.

This chain uses TRBV24-1 with TRBJ2-5; 7 nucleotides match TRBD1. The germline gives CDR1 KGHDR, CDR2 SFDVKD. Losses at the gene ends were 4 bases for V and 4 bases for J; bases not matched to a gene: 8. The CDR3 runs to 15 residues. CDR3 bases: TGTGCCACCAGTGAGCGACAGGGACGGGGAGAGACCCAGTACTTC. Translated: CATSERQGRGETQYF.

The chain links TRBV28 to TRBJ2-2; 11 bases are a match to TRBD2. V was pared by 6 bases and J by 6 bases, with 6 bases of the junction left unmatched. The CDR3 runs to 15 residues. Germline V gives CDR1 MDHEN, CDR2 SYDVKM. Here the CDR3 DNA reads TGTGCCAGCAGACGGGGACTAGCGGAGGCCGGGGAGCTGTTTTTT. Its translation: CASRRGLAEAGELFF.

V and J are TRBV9 and TRBJ1-2, with 10 bases identical to TRBD1. Germline V gene data show CDR1 as SGDLS and CDR2 as YYNGEE. CDR3 size: 16 residues. V lost 3 bases, J lost 1 base, and 6 bases stayed unmatched. DNA of the CDR3: TGTGCCAGCAGCGGGGGACAGGGGACCATTAACTATGGCTACACCTTC. Its protein product is CASSGGQGTINYGYTF.

The chain carries TRBV2 and TRBJ2-5, with D possibly TRBD2 on 6 matching bases. Germline loops: CDR1 SNHLY, CDR2 FYNNEI. V dropped 8 bases and J dropped 2 bases, with 15 bases sitting between them. The CDR3 is 14 amino acids. This CDR3 is CASWDAAGQETQYF. CDR3 nucleotide sequence: TGTGCCAGCTGGGACGCCGCGGGGCAAGAGACCCAGTACTTC. Variable domain in full (rest from reference TRBV2 and TRBJ2-5): EPEVTQTPSHQVTQMGQEVILRCVPISNHLYFYWYRQILGQKVEFLVSFYNNEISEKSEIFDDQFSVERPDGSNFTLKIRSTKLEDSAMYFCASWDAAGQETQYFGPGTRLLVL.

This rearrangement joins TRBV5-4 to TRBJ2-7; TRBD2 matches 11 bases. Germline lookup yields CDR1 SGHNT and CDR2 YYREEE (reference sequence). V was clipped by 6 bases and J by 6 bases; unmatched bases: 8. The CDR3 totals 14 residues. The CDR3 nucleotides are TGTGCCAGCACCCGAGTCGGACTAGCGGGCGAGCAGTACTTC. Encoded protein: CASTRVGLAGEQYF.

The chain carries TRBV28 and TRBJ2-2; D is undetermined. Trimming pared 4 bases from V and 4 bases from J, leaving 13 bases between. Germline CDR1 and CDR2: MDHEN and SYDVKM. This CDR3 is 15 amino acids long. The CDR3 is CASSSRLESTGELFF. The CDR3 bases are TGTGCCAGCAGTTCACGATTGGAGAGCACCGGGGAGCTGTTTTTT.

In the case of this clone: In this CDR3 the conserved last residue, phenylalanine or tryptophan, is missing, so a read error is likely. It is unclear where the CDR3 begins or ends on the DNA, so no DNA is shown, and the CDR3 is as TCRdb lists it. The J gene is TRBJ2-7, the V gene TRBV28; the table's TRBD1 call for D was not verified on the DNA. The CDR3 comprises 11 residues, both ends counted. Per germline, CDR1 MDHEN and CDR2 SYDVKM. The CDR3 spells CASSSGTGPSI.

The chain has TRBV19 and TRBJ1-3; D not certain. The V gene lost 0 bases and the J gene lost 3 bases, with 15 bases spanning the gap. The CDR3 spans 17 residues. Per the germline V gene, CDR1 is LNHDA and CDR2 is SQIVND (reference sequence). This chain's CDR3 is CASSIEGRGTSGNTIYF. The CDR3 nucleotides read TGTGCCAGTAGTATAGAAGGACGGGGAACGAGTGGAAACACCATATATTTT.

This clone was picked up a small number of times. The chain carries TRBV4-1 and TRBJ1-1; D gene unclear. The germline V and J ends were trimmed by 1 base and 7 bases, with 7 bases remaining between them. There are 12 residues in the CDR3. Germline values: CDR1 MGHRA, CDR2 YSYEKL. CDR3 bases: TGCGCCAGCAGCCAAGGGCTCAGTGAAGCTTTCTTT. It encodes CASSQGLSEAFF.

The chain has TRBV4-1 and TRBJ2-2; D possibly corresponds to TRBD1 (6 bases). CDR3 size: 18 residues. Germline-derived CDR1 and CDR2 are MGHRA and YSYEKL. The V end was cut by 2 bases, the J end by 0 bases, with 16 bases between. In DNA, the CDR3 is TGCGCCAGCAGCCAAAACCCCCGAGACAGGTCGAACACCGGGGAGCTGTTTTTT. Amino acid sequence: CASSQNPRDRSNTGELFF.